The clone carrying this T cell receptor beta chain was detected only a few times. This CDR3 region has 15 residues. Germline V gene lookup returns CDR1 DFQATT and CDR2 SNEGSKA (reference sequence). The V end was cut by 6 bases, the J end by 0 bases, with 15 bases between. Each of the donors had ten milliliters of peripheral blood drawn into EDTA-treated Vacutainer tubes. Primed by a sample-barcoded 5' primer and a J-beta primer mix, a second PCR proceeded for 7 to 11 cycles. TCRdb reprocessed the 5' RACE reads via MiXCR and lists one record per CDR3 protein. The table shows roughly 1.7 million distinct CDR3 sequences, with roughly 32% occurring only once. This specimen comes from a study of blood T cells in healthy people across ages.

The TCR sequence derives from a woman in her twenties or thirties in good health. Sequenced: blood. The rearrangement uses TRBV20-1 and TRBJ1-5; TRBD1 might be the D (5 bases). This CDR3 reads CSAARDGDSNQPQHF. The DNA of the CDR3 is TGCAGTGCCGCCCGGGACGGCGATAGCAATCAGCCCCAGCATTTT.